The rows below give T cell receptor beta chains drawn from one sample of a study of T cells in Graves' hyperthyroidism and ophthalmopathy. TCRdb re-called the multiplex PCR reads through MiXCR, storing one row per CDR3 protein. The profile covers about 640,000 distinct CDR3 sequences, with around 13% appearing a single time and under 15% taken by the ten largest. Specimen: blood. The receptor set was obtained from a woman in her forties or fifties with Graves' ophthalmopathy. The CDR3 runs from the conserved cysteine through the conserved F or W. A D gene is named only where the DNA matches it firmly. Size tells how often a clone was seen (once, few, many) or the class of an expanded clone, and some rows leave it out.

v_call: TRBV11-3; d_call: .; clone_size: few; j_call: TRBJ2-2; cdr3_aa: CASSRLRGNTGELFF; cdr3_nt: TGTGCCAGCAGCCGTTTGCGGGGTAACACCGGGGAGCTGTTTTTT
v_call: TRBV12-5; d_call: TRBD2; clone_size: many; j_call: TRBJ2-2; cdr3_aa: CASGLARTSNTGELFF; cdr3_nt: TGTGCTAGTGGTTTGGCAAGGACTAGTAACACCGGGGAGCTGTTTTTT
v_call: TRBV4-3; d_call: TRBD2; clone_size: .; j_call: TRBJ2-3; cdr3_aa: CASSHRNGTTWSLNTQYF; cdr3_nt: TGCGCCAGCAGCCACAGGAACGGGACTACCTGGTCCCTTAATACGCAGTATTTT
v_call: TRBV28; d_call: .; clone_size: many; j_call: TRBJ2-7; cdr3_aa: CASSQDVESSYEQYF; cdr3_nt: TGTGCCAGCAGTCAAGACGTGGAGAGCTCCTACGAGCAGTACTTC
v_call: TRBV28; d_call: TRBD2; clone_size: many; j_call: TRBJ2-1; cdr3_aa: CASSFTAGAGGRDEQFF; cdr3_nt: TGTGCCAGCAGTTTTACGGCCGGAGCGGGAGGGAGGGATGAGCAGTTCTTC
v_call: TRBV5-1; d_call: TRBD1; clone_size: many; j_call: TRBJ2-5; cdr3_aa: CASSLDRVGGTETQYF; cdr3_nt: TGCGCCAGCAGCCTGGACAGGGTAGGGGGTACGGAGACCCAGTACTTC
v_call: TRBV2; d_call: TRBD2; clone_size: many; j_call: TRBJ2-2; cdr3_aa: CASKLAGSLGGELFF; cdr3_nt: TGTGCCAGCAAACTAGCGGGGTCCCTTGGCGGGGAGCTGTTTTTT
v_call: TRBV7-2; d_call: .; clone_size: many; j_call: TRBJ2-7; cdr3_aa: CASREGPPGKQYF; cdr3_nt: TGTGCCAGCAGGGAGGGGCCCCCAGGGAAGCAGTACTTC
v_call: TRBV27; d_call: .; clone_size: many; j_call: TRBJ2-4; cdr3_aa: CASSLSVGSRADIQYF; cdr3_nt: TGTGCCAGCAGTTTATCGGTGGGCAGCCGCGCTGACATTCAGTACTTC
v_call: TRBV3-1; d_call: .; clone_size: few; j_call: TRBJ1-4; cdr3_aa: CASSPPLNRVLNEKLFF; cdr3_nt: TGTGCCAGCAGCCCGCCACTAAACCGGGTCCTTAATGAAAAACTGTTTTTT
v_call: TRBV28; d_call: .; clone_size: many; j_call: TRBJ2-7; cdr3_aa: CASSLTHTSGEQYF; cdr3_nt: TGTGCCAGCAGTTTAACCCACACCTCAGGCGAGCAGTACTTC
v_call: TRBV9; d_call: .; clone_size: few; j_call: TRBJ1-2; cdr3_aa: CASSVSRSNYYGYTF; cdr3_nt: TGTGCCAGCAGCGTGAGCCGCTCTAACTACTATGGCTACACCTTC
v_call: TRBV5-8; d_call: TRBD2; clone_size: many; j_call: TRBJ2-3; cdr3_aa: CASRPGLAGADTQYF; cdr3_nt: TGTGCCAGCAGACCGGGACTAGCGGGGGCCGATACGCAGTATTTT
v_call: TRBV20-1; d_call: .; clone_size: many; j_call: TRBJ2-7; cdr3_aa: CSANGAGSSYEQYF; cdr3_nt: TGCAGTGCTAATGGGGCGGGCAGCTCCTACGAGCAGTACTTC
v_call: TRBV28; d_call: TRBD1; clone_size: .; j_call: TRBJ1-5; cdr3_aa: CASLTGGSFSNQPQHF; cdr3_nt: TGTGCCAGCCTTACAGGGGGATCTTTTAGCAATCAGCCCCAGCATTTT